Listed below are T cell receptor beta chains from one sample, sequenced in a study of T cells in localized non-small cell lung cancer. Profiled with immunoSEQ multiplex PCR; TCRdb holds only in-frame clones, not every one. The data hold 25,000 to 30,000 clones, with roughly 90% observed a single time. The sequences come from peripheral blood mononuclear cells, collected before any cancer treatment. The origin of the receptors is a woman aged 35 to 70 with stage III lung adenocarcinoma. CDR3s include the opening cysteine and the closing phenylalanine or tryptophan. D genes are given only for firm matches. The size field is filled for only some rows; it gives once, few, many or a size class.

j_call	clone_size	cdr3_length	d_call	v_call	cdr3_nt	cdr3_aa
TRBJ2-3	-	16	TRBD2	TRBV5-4	TGTGCCAGCAGCATTTATATAGCGGGAGGCACAGATACGCAGTATTTT	CASSIYIAGGTDTQYF
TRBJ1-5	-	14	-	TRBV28	TGTGCCAGCAGTCCACAGGGAAGCAATCAGCCCCAGCATTTT	CASSPQGSNQPQHF
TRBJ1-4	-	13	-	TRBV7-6	TGTGCCAGCAGCTCAATGGCGGGCGAAAAACTGTTTTTT	CASSSMAGEKLFF
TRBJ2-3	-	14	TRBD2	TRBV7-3	TGTGCCAGCAGCTTAGCGGGGGGAACAGATACGCAGTATTTT	CASSLAGGTDTQYF
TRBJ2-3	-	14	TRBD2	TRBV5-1	TGCGCCAGCAGCCCCCTAGCGGGGGAGGACTCGCAGTATTTT	CASSPLAGEDSQYF
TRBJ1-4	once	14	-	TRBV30	TGTGCCTGGACAGGGAGAGAAACTAATGAAAAACTGTTTTTT	CAWTGRETNEKLFF
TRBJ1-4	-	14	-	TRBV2	TGTGCCAGCACTTTAGGCTCAACTAATGAAAAACTGTTTTTT	CASTLGSTNEKLFF
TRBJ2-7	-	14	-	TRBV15	TGTGCCACCAGCAGAGACCCCCTGACCAGCGAGCAGTACTTC	CATSRDPLTSEQYF
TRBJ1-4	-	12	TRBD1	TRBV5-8	TGTGCCAGCAGCCAATGGGACAGCGAGGAGTTTTTT	CASSQWDSEEFF
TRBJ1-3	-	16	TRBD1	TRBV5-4	TGTGCCAGCAGCCCGGGACAGGGGGGCTCTGGAAACACCATATATTTT	CASSPGQGGSGNTIYF
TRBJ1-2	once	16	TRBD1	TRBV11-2	TGTGCCAGCAGCTTGGACAGGGGTAGGGGTAACTATGGCTACACCTTC	CASSLDRGRGNYGYTF
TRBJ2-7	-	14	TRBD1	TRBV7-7	TGTGCCAGCAGCTTAGGACAGGGACACTACGAGCAGTACTTC	CASSLGQGHYEQYF
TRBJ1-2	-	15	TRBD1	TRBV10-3	TGTGCCAACAGAGCGCAGGGGGCGCAGGGCTATGGCTACACCTTC	CANRAQGAQGYGYTF
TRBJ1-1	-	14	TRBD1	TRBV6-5	TGTGCCAGCAGTTGGACAGGGGCCGGCACTGAAGCTTTCTTT	CASSWTGAGTEAFF
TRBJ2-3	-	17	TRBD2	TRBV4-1	TGCGCCAGCAGCCAGCCAAGACTAGCCTCTAGCACAGATACGCAGTATTTT	CASSQPRLASSTDTQYF
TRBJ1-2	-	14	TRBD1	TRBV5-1	TGCGTCAGCACTAGGGACAGGGGGAACTATGGCTACACCTTC	CVSTRDRGNYGYTF
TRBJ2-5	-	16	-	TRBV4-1	TGCGCCAGCAGCCAAGGAACATCTGGGCAGTTGGAGACCCAGTACTTC	CASSQGTSGQLETQYF